The 24 T cell receptor beta chains presented below share a single source sample, sequenced in a study of blood T cell repertoires in COVID-19. Measured with immunoSEQ multiplex PCR; TCRdb has only the in-frame clones, and not every one. Counted here are fewer than 300,000 clones, 85% occurring once; the ten biggest clones make up 2% to 3%. Sequencing input: PBMCs or T cells enriched from blood (not recorded which). The origin of the receptors is a woman in her fifties or sixties who had recovered from COVID-19.

The chain combines TRBV4-3 with TRBJ2-3; 8 bases match TRBD2. Germline lookup yields CDR1 LGHNA and CDR2 YSLEER. The CDR3 covers 16 residues. Losses at the gene ends were 1 base for V and 2 bases for J; bases not matched to a gene: 5. The CDR3 bases are TGCGCCAGCAGCCAAGGTTTTAGCGGGATCACAGATACGCAGTATTTT. Protein sequence: CASSQGFSGITDTQYF.

CDR3 coding DNA: TGTGCCAGCAGCTTACGGGAGGGAGAATGGACCCAGTACTTC. It is translated as CASSLREGEWTQYF. The chain is built from TRBV7-2 and TRBJ2-5; 8 bases match TRBD2. With V trimmed by 2 bases and J by 7 bases, 6 bases remained unmatched. The CDR3 is 14 residues long. CDR1 is SGHTA, CDR2 FQGNSA, per germline.

The rearrangement links TRBV2 to TRBJ1-2; perhaps TRBD1 as D (6 bases). Trimming removed 7 bases at V and 7 bases at J, with 16 bases between. This CDR3 has 13 amino acids. CDR1 and CDR2 (germline): SNHLY, FYNNEI. This chain's CDR3 is CASKLTGSRGYTF. For the CDR3, the DNA is TGTGCCAGCAAGCTAACAGGGTCTCGTGGCTACACCTTC.

The chain couples TRBV27 to TRBJ2-7; 10 nucleotides align to TRBD1. This CDR3 spans 13 amino acids. Germline V gene data show CDR1 as MNHEY and CDR2 as SMNVEV (reference sequence). V lost 3 bases, J lost 6 bases, and 2 bases stayed unmatched. DNA for the CDR3: TGTGCCAGCAGTTTTGGGACAGGGGTCGAGCAGTACTTC. Translating it yields CASSFGTGVEQYF.

The rearrangement joins TRBV6-5 to TRBJ1-4; 9 bases are a match to TRBD1. V lost 0 bases to trimming and J lost 7 bases; unmatched junction nucleotides: 3. The length of the CDR3 is 15 residues. Germline V gene sequence: CDR1 MNHEY, CDR2 SVGAGI. This CDR3 is CASSYSGTGSEKLFF. DNA for the CDR3: TGTGCCAGCAGTTACTCGGGGACAGGGTCTGAAAAACTGTTTTTT.

V is TRBV7-9 and J is TRBJ2-3; no definite D call. Trimming pared 1 base from V and 0 bases from J, leaving 8 bases between. CDR3 size: 15 residues. CDR1 and CDR2 (germline): SEHNR, FQNEAQ (reference sequence). The CDR3 DNA follows: TGTGCCAGCAGCTTAGTGAGATCTAGCACAGATACGCAGTATTTT. It translates to CASSLVRSSTDTQYF.

V gene TRBV23-1 combines with J gene TRBJ1-1; the match to TRBD1 covers 8 bases. TRBV23-1 belongs to the ORF category, with a function that is uncertain. Germline trimming cut 3 bases from V and 6 bases from J; bases unmatched to any gene: 6. CDR3 length: 14 amino acids. CDR3 sequence reads: CASSHHGTGAEAFF. CDR3 in DNA: TGCGCCAGCAGTCATCATGGGACAGGCGCTGAAGCTTTCTTT.

The chain uses TRBV6-2 or TRBV6-3 and TRBJ2-1; D perhaps matches TRBD1 (6 bases). This CDR3 is built from 17 residues. The V gene lost 0 bases and the J gene lost 6 bases, with 18 bases spanning the gap. Germline CDR1 and CDR2: MNHEY and SVGEGT. The CDR3 DNA follows: TGTGCCAGCAGTTACTCGAGCTACAGGGATCTCCGCAATGAGCAGTTCTTC. Encoded protein: CASSYSSYRDLRNEQFF.

This sequence joins TRBV4-2 and TRBJ1-4, with 8 bases identical to TRBD1. The trim removed 4 bases at V and 4 bases at J, leaving 2 bases unmatched. CDR3 length: 14 amino acids. Germline CDR1 reads LGHNA; CDR2 reads YNFKEQ. In nucleotides, the CDR3 is TGTGCCAGCAGCCCTGGGACAGGTAATGAAAAACTGTTTTTT. Amino acids: CASSPGTGNEKLFF.

The CDR3 coding sequence is TGTGCCAGCAGCTTAGATCCCGGACAGTTCTATGGCTACACCTTC. This translates into CASSLDPGQFYGYTF. V usage is TRBV11-2 and J usage is TRBJ1-2, with D perhaps TRBD1 (6 bases). The length of the CDR3 is 15 residues. With 0 bases removed from V and 4 bases from J, the gap between germline ends came to 12 bases. Germline loops: CDR1 SGHAT, CDR2 FQNNGV. Full variable domain (rest looked up from reference TRBV11-2 and TRBJ1-2): EAGVAQSPRYKIIEKRQSVAFWCNPISGHATLYWYQQILGQGPKLLIQFQNNGVVDDSQLPKDRFSAERLKGVDSTLKIQPAKLEDSAVYLCASSLDPGQFYGYTFGSGTRLTVV.

The rearrangement links TRBV30 to TRBJ1-3, with 7 bases lining up with TRBD1. Germline assignment: CDR1 GTSNPN and CDR2 SVGIG (reference sequence). The CDR3 contains 13 residues. The V segment lost 8 bases and the J segment 4 bases; nucleotides outside the gene matches: 8. CDR3 in DNA: TGTGCCGGAACAGGGGAAGGGGGAAACACCATATATTTT. This encodes CAGTGEGGNTIYF.

The rearrangement uses TRBV27 and TRBJ2-1, with 8 positions matching TRBD2. V was pared by 5 bases and J by 3 bases, with 9 bases of the junction left unmatched. Germline V lookup: CDR1 MNHEY, CDR2 SMNVEV (reference sequence). This CDR3 spans 16 amino acids. CDR3 bases: TGTGCCAGCAGTCCCGTAACGGGACTAGGCTACAATGAGCAGTTCTTC. Translation: CASSPVTGLGYNEQFF.

The chain combines TRBV15 with TRBJ2-1, with 8 nucleotides matching TRBD1. Germline V gives CDR1 LNHNV, CDR2 YYDKDF (reference sequence). J gave up 7 bases and V 3 bases, and 11 bases lay outside the gene matches. The CDR3 covers 16 residues. The CDR3 coding sequence is TGTGCCACCAGCAGTGTCTTGCAGGGGGCTTGGAATGAGCAGTTCTTC. It codes for CATSSVLQGAWNEQFF.

The chain couples TRBV29-1 to TRBJ2-3; the match to TRBD2 covers 8 bases. Germline V gene lookup returns CDR1 SQVTM and CDR2 ANQGSEA. V shed 6 bases, J shed 5 bases, and the junction held 7 bases outside the gene matches. There are 13 residues in the CDR3. In DNA form, the CDR3 reads TGCAGCGTAGGCGGGAGGTCGATAGATACGCAGTATTTT. Its translation: CSVGGRSIDTQYF.

The genes are TRBV3-1 (or the pseudogene TRBV3-2) and TRBJ1-3, with 7 bases matching TRBD1. The CDR3 sequence is 18 residues long. Trimming at V came to 1 base and at J to 0 bases, leaving 9 bases not matched to a gene. Germline V CDR1 and CDR2: LGHDT, YNNKEL (reference sequence). The CDR3 nucleotides are TGTGCCAGCAGCCAAGGGAGGACAGGACCCTCCTCTGGAAACACCATATATTTT. This encodes CASSQGRTGPSSGNTIYF.

The rearrangement links TRBV11-2 to TRBJ2-5, with 11 bases lining up with TRBD2. The length of the CDR3 is 15 residues. The germline V gene has CDR1 SGHAT and CDR2 FQNNGV. The V and J ends lost 5 bases and 5 bases, in that order; junction bases with no gene match: 7. CDR3 sequence reads: CASSLSGRAVETQYF. In nucleotides, the CDR3 is TGTGCCAGCAGCCTTAGCGGGAGGGCCGTGGAGACCCAGTACTTC.

The chain joins TRBV28 to TRBJ2-3; 9 nucleotides match TRBD2. Per germline, CDR1 MDHEN and CDR2 SYDVKM. V gave up 5 bases and J gave up 2 bases; unmatched junction bases: 5. CDR3 length: 15 residues. In DNA form, the CDR3 reads TGTGCCAGCAGTCCGGCTAGCGGGGTCACAGATACGCAGTATTTT. It is translated as CASSPASGVTDTQYF.

The chain employs TRBV6-5 and TRBJ2-2, with D possibly being TRBD1 (5 bases). There are 14 residues in the CDR3. Per germline, CDR1 MNHEY and CDR2 SVGAGI. V lost 6 bases, J lost 6 bases, and 14 bases lay in between. The CDR3 DNA is TGTGCCAGCAGACCCATCACAGGTGCCGGGGAGCTGTTTTTT. This encodes CASRPITGAGELFF.

A remark on this clone: The sample holds other DNA sequences that translate to the same CDR3. The rearrangement uses TRBV5-1 and TRBJ1-1, with a possible D match to TRBD1 (5 bases). The V end was cut by 1 base, the J end by 1 base, with 11 bases between. In germline, CDR1 is SGHRS, CDR2 YFSETQ. This CDR3 region has 15 residues. The CDR3 reads CASSLRQGSNTEAFF. Written as DNA, the CDR3 is TGCGCCAGCAGCTTGCGCCAGGGTTCGAACACTGAAGCTTTCTTT.

The chain uses TRBV5-1 and TRBJ2-5; 8 bases agree with TRBD1. Germline values: CDR1 SGHRS, CDR2 YFSETQ. V lost 7 bases and J lost 5; bases outside the gene matches: 10. CDR3 size: 14 residues. Written as DNA, the CDR3 is TGCGCCAGCGGGGACGGACAGGGTCCGGAGACCCAGTACTTC. Residues: CASGDGQGPETQYF. Full variable domain (remainder filled in from reference TRBV5-1 and TRBJ2-5): KAGVTQTPRYLIKTRGQQVTLSCSPISGHRSVSWYQQTPGQGLQFLFEYFSETQRNKGNFPGRFSGRQFSNSRSEMNVSTLELGDSALYLCASGDGQGPETQYFGPGTRLLVL.

This chain connects TRBV28 to TRBJ1-5; maybe TRBD1 (5 bases). Germline lookup yields CDR1 MDHEN and CDR2 SYDVKM. The CDR3 has 17 amino acids. Between the trimmed V and J ends, which lost 7 bases and 1 base, there was a span of 20 bases. CDR3 DNA sequence: TGTGCCAGCATCCAGGGCGCAGGGTCTATAAGCAATCAGCCCCAGCATTTT. It specifies CASIQGAGSISNQPQHF.

There are many counts of this clone. This sequence joins TRBV24-1 and TRBJ1-3; 9 bases align to TRBD1. This CDR3 has 18 amino acids. CDR1 KGHDR and CDR2 SFDVKD come from the germline V gene. The V gene end was trimmed by 0 bases and the J gene end by 1 base; junction bases not matched to a gene: 6. The CDR3 DNA is TGTGCCACCAGTGATTTGCAAAGAGGGACAGGGTCTGGAAACACCATATATTTT. It is translated as CATSDLQRGTGSGNTIYF.

This chain connects TRBV30 to TRBJ1-2; D gene unclear. The CDR3 has 12 residues. Deletions cut 1 base from V and 6 bases from J, with 9 bases between. Germline CDR1 is GTSNPN and CDR2 is SVGIG (reference sequence). CDR3 amino acids: CAWSGNNDGYTF. In DNA, the CDR3 is TGTGCCTGGAGTGGTAACAACGATGGCTACACCTTC.

The rearrangement uses TRBV4-1 and TRBJ2-1; TRBD2 matches 12 bases. Trimming cost V 4 bases and J 8 bases; bases outside gene matches: 6. The CDR3 contains 15 residues. Germline CDR1 MGHRA, CDR2 YSYEKL. The CDR3, as DNA: TGCGCCAGCAGCCGGGGGACTAGCGGGTTTTATGAGCAGTTCTTC. It encodes CASSRGTSGFYEQFF.